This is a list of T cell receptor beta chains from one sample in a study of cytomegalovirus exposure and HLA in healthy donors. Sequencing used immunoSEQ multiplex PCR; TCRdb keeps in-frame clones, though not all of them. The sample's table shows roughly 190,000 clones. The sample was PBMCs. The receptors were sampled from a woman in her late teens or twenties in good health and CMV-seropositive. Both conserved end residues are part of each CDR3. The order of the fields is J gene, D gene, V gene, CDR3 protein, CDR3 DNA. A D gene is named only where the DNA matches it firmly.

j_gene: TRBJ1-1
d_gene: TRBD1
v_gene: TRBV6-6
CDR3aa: CASTPNRGGGTEAFF
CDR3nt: TGTGCCAGCACTCCTAACAGGGGCGGTGGCACTGAAGCTTTCTTT

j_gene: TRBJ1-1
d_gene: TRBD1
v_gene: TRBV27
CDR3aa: CASSLRGDRTEAFF
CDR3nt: TGTGCCAGCAGTTTAAGGGGGGACAGGACTGAAGCTTTCTTT

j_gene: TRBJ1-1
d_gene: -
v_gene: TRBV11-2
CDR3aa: CASSPRRGGTEAFF
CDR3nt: TGTGCCAGCAGCCCGCGGAGAGGGGGTACTGAAGCTTTCTTT

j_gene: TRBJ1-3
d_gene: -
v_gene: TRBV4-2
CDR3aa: CASSQLWEGIPGNTIYF
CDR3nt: TGTGCCAGCAGCCAACTCTGGGAGGGGATCCCTGGAAACACCATATATTTT

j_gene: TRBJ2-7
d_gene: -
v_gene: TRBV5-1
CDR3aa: CASSTPRDTSFYEQYF
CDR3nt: TGCGCCAGCTCTACCCCGAGGGATACATCATTCTACGAGCAGTACTTC

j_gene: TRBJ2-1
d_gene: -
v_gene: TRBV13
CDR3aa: CASSLWGDYNEQFF
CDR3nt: TGTGCCAGCAGCTTATGGGGGGACTACAATGAGCAGTTCTTC

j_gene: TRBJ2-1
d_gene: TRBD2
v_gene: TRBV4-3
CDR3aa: CASSRIPSGGADEQFF
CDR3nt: TGCGCCAGCAGCCGTATCCCTAGCGGGGGGGCTGATGAGCAGTTCTTC

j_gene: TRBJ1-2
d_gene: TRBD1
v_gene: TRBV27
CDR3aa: CASSPFRGKHGYTF
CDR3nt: TGTGCCAGCAGTCCATTCAGGGGGAAGCATGGCTACACCTTC

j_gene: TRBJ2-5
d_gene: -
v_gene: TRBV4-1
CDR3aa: CASSQGGLNQETQYF
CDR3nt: TGCGCCAGCAGCCAAGGGGGACTTAACCAAGAGACCCAGTACTTC

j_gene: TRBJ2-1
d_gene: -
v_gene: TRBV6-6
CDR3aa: CASSYDGIDEQFF
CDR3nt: TGTGCCAGCAGTTACGACGGGATCGATGAGCAGTTCTTC

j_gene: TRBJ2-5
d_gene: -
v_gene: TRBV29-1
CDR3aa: CSGRGYPEYF
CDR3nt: TGCAGCGGCCGGGGGTACCCGGAGTACTTC

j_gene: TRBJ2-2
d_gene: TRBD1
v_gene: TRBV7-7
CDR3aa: CASSRQGAGELFF
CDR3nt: TGTGCTAGCAGCAGACAGGGGGCCGGGGAGCTGTTTTTT

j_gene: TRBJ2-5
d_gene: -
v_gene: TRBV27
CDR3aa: CASSLSWAPPTETQYF
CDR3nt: TGTGCCAGCAGTTTATCGTGGGCCCCCCCAACAGAGACCCAGTACTTC

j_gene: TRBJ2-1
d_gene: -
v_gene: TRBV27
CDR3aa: CASTNGDEQFF
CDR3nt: TGTGCCAGCACCAACGGGGATGAGCAGTTCTTC

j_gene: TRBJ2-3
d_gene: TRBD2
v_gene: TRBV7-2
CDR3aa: CASSLWGGVGNMQYF
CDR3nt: TGTGCCAGCAGCTTATGGGGGGGTGTCGGAAATATGCAGTATTTT

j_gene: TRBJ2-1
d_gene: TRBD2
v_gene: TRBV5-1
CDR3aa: CASSLEGLAYNEQFF
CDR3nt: TGCGCCAGCAGCTTGGAAGGACTAGCTTACAATGAGCAGTTCTTC

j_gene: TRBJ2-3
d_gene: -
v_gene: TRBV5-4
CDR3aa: CASSLGLENTQYF
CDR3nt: TGTGCCAGCAGCTTGGGGCTAGAGAATACGCAGTATTTT

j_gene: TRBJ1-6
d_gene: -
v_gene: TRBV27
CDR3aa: CASSFKPPSGNSPLHF
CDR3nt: TGTGCCAGCAGTTTTAAACCGCCTAGCGGGAATTCACCCCTCCACTTT

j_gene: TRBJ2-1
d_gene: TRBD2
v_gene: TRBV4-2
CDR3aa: CASSQGLADDNEQFF
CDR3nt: TGTGCCAGCAGCCAAGGACTAGCGGATGACAATGAGCAGTTCTTC

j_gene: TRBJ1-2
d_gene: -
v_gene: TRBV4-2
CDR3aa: CASSLNREGYTF
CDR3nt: TGTGCCAGCAGCCTAAACAGGGAAGGCTACACCTTC

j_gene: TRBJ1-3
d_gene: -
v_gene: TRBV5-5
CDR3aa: CASSLMQDSSGNTIYF
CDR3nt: TGTGCCAGCAGCCTGATGCAGGATAGCTCTGGAAACACCATATATTTT

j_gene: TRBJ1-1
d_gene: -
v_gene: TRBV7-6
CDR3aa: CASSRSFDTEAFF
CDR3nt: TGTGCCAGCAGCCGTAGTTTCGACACTGAAGCTTTCTTT

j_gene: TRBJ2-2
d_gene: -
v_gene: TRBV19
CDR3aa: CASSRGVSGELFF
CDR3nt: TGTGCCAGTAGTAGGGGAGTATCTGGGGAGCTGTTTTTT

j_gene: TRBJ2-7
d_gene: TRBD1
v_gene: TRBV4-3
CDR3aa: CASSLRQGPYEQYF
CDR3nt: TGCGCCAGCAGCCTTCGACAGGGTCCTTACGAGCAGTACTTC

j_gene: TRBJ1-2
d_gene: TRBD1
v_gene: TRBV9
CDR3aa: CASSTGQGEYGYTF
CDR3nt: TGTGCCAGCAGCACAGGACAGGGTGAATATGGCTACACCTTC

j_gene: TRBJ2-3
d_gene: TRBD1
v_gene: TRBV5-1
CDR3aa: CASSRGQGARDTQYF
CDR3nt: TGCGCCAGCAGCCGGGGACAGGGGGCGCGAGATACGCAGTATTTT

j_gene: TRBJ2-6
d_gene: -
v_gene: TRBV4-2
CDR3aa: CASSQDVGGKGANVLTF
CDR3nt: TGTGCCAGCAGCCAAGACGTGGGGGGTAAAGGGGCCAACGTCCTGACTTTC

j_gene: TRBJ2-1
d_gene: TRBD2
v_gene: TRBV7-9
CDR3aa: CASSLGLAGVGGRRNEQFF
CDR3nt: TGTGCCAGCAGCTTAGGTCTAGCGGGAGTCGGTGGCCGCCGGAATGAGCAGTTCTTC

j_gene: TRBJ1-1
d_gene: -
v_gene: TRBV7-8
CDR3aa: CASSSPQRNTEAFF
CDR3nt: TGTGCCAGCAGCTCCCCTCAGCGGAACACTGAAGCTTTCTTT

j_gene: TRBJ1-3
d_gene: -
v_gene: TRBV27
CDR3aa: CASSLRTPTSSSGNTIYF
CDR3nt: TGTGCCAGCAGTTTACGAACCCCAACGTCTAGCTCTGGAAACACCATATATTTT

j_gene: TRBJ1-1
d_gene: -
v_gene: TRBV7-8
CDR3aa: CASSTVEGVGTEAFF
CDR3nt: TGTGCCAGCAGCACGGTAGAGGGGGTTGGCACTGAAGCTTTCTTT

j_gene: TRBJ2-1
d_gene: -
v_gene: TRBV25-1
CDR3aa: CASSESGLEQFF
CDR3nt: TGTGCCAGCAGTGAATCTGGCTTGGAGCAGTTCTTC

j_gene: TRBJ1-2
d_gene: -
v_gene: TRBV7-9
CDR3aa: CASSPQGRGYTF
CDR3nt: TGTGCCAGCAGCCCACAGGGTCGGGGCTACACCTTC

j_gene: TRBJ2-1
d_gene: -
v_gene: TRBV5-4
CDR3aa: CASSLGGLAVSYNEQFF
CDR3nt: TGTGCCAGCAGCTTGGGGGGGCTAGCGGTTTCCTACAATGAGCAGTTCTTC

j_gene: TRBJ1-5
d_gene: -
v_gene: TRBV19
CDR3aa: CASSIDKRRGQPQHF
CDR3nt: TGTGCCAGTAGTATAGACAAGAGACGGGGGCAGCCCCAGCATTTT

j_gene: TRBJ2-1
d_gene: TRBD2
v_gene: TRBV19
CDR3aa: CASSYRGLAGAYNEQFF
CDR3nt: TGTGCCAGTAGTTACCGAGGACTAGCGGGGGCCTACAATGAGCAGTTCTTC

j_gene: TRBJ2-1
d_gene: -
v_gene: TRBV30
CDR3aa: CAWSVQSSNEQFF
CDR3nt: TGTGCCTGGAGTGTACAGTCCTCTAACGAGCAGTTCTTC

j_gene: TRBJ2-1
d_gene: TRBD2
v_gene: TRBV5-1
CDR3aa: CASSLISGSQQFF
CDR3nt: TGCGCCAGCAGCTTGATTAGCGGGAGTCAGCAGTTCTTC

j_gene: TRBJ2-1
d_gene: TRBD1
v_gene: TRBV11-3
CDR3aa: CASSIQGAHVNEQFF
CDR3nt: TGTGCCAGCAGCATCCAGGGGGCGCATGTCAATGAGCAGTTCTTC

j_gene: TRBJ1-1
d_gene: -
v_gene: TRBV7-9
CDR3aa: CASSQARREAFF
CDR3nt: TGTGCCAGCAGTCAAGCCCGTCGTGAAGCTTTCTTT

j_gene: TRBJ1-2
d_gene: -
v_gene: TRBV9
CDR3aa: CASSRDKLYGYTF
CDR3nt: TGTGCCTCCTCCCGGGACAAGTTATATGGCTACACCTTC

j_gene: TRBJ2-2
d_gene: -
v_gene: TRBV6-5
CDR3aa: CASSFLGANTGELFF
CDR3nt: TGTGCCAGCAGTTTCCTAGGAGCGAACACCGGGGAGCTGTTTTTT

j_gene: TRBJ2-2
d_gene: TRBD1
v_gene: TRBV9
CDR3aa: CASSGSGGQGHYTGELFF
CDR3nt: TGTGCCAGCAGCGGAAGCGGTGGACAGGGGCACTACACCGGGGAGCTGTTTTTT

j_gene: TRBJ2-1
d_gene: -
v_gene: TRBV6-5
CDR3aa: CASSQYNEQFF
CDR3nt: TGTGCCAGCAGTCAATACAATGAGCAGTTCTTC

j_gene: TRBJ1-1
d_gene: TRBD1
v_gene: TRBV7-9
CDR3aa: CASSPGDRKNTEAFF
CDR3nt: TGTGCCAGCAGCCCGGGGGACAGAAAGAACACTGAAGCTTTCTTT

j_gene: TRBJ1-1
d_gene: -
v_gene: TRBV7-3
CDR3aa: CASSTTRNTEAFF
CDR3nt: TGTGCCAGCAGCACAACACGGAACACTGAAGCTTTCTTT

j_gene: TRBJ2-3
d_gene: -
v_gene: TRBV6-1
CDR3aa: CASKRTIGATQYF
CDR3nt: TGTGCCAGCAAAAGGACTATAGGCGCTACGCAGTATTTT